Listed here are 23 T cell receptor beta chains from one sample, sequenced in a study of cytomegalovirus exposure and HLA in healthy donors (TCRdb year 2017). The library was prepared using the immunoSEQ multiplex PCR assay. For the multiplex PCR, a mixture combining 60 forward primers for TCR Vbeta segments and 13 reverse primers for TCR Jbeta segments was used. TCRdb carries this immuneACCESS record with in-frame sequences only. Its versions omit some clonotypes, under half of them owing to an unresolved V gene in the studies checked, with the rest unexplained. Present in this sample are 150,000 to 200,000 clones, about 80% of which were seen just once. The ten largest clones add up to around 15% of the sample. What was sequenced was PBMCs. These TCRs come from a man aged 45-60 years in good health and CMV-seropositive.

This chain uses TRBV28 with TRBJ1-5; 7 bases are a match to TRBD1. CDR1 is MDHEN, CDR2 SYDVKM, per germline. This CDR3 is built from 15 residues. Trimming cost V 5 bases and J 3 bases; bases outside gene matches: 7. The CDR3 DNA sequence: TGTGCCAGCAGTCGCGCAGGGGGGACCAATCAGCCCCAGCATTTT. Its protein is CASSRAGGTNQPQHF.

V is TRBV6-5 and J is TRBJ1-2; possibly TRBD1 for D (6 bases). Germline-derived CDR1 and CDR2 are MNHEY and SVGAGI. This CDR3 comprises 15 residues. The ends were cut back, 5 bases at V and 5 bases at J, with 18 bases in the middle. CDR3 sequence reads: CASSNREPVRYGYTF. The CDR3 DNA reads TGTGCCAGCAGTAACAGGGAACCAGTTAGATATGGCTACACCTTC.

This chain's CDR3 is CASSVAPDRGGEKLFF. DNA for the CDR3: TGTGCCAGCAGCGTAGCTCCCGACAGGGGCGGTGAAAAACTGTTTTTT. This chain links TRBV9 with TRBJ1-4, with 8 bases aligning to TRBD1. Looked up from germline, CDR1 is SGDLS and CDR2 is YYNGEE. J gave up 7 bases and V 0 bases, and 8 bases lay outside the gene matches. This CDR3 comprises 16 residues.

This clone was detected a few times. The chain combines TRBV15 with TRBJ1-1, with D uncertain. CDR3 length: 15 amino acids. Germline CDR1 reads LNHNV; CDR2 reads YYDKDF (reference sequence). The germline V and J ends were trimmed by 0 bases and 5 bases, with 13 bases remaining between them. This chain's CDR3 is CATSRDPQEWTEAFF. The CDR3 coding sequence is TGTGCCACCAGCAGAGATCCCCAGGAATGGACTGAAGCTTTCTTT. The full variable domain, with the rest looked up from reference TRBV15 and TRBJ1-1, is DAMVIQNPRYQVTQFGKPVTLSCSQTLNHNVMYWYQQKSSQAPKLLFHYYDKDFNNEADTPDNFQSRRPNTSFCFLDIRSPGLGDTAMYLCATSRDPQEWTEAFFGQGTRLTVV.

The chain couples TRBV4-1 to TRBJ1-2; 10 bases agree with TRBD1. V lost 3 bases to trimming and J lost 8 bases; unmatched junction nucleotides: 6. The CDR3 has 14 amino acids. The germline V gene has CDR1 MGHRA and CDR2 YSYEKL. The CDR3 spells CASSQGTGAGGYTF. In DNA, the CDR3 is TGCGCCAGCAGCCAGGGGACAGGGGCAGGAGGCTACACCTTC.

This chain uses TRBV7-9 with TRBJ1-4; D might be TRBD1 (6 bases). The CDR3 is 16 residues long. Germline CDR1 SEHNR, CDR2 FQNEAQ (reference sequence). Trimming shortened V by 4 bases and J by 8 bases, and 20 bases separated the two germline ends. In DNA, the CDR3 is TGTGCCAGCAGCTCTTTATCACAGGGCCCTGGAGAAAAACTGTTTTTT. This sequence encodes CASSSLSQGPGEKLFF.

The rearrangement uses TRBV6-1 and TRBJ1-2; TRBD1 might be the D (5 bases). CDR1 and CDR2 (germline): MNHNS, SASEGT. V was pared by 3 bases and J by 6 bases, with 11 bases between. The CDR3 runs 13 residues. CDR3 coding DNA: TGTGCCAGCAGTGACAATAAAGGGGATGGCTACACCTTC. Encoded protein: CASSDNKGDGYTF.

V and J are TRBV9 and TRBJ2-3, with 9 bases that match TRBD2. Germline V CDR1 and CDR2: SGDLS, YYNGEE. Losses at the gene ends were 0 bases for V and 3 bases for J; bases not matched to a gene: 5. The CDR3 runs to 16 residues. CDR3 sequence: CASSVDAGGQTDTQYF. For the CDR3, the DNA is TGTGCCAGCAGCGTAGATGCGGGGGGGCAAACAGATACGCAGTATTTT.

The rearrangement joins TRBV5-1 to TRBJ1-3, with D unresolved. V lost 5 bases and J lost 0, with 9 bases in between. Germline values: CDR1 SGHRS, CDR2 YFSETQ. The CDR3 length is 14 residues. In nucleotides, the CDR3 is TGCGCCAGCAGTATCTCGAGCTCTGGAAACACCATATATTTT. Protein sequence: CASSISSSGNTIYF. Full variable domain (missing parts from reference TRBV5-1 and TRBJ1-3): KAGVTQTPRYLIKTRGQQVTLSCSPISGHRSVSWYQQTPGQGLQFLFEYFSETQRNKGNFPGRFSGRQFSNSRSEMNVSTLELGDSALYLCASSISSSGNTIYFGEGSWLTVV.

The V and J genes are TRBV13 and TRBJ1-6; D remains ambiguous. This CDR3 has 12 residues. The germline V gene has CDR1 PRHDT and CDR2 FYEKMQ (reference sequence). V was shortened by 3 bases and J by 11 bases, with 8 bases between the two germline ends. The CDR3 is CASSFRSTPLHF. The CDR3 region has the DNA TGTGCCAGCAGCTTTCGGTCGACACCCCTCCACTTT.

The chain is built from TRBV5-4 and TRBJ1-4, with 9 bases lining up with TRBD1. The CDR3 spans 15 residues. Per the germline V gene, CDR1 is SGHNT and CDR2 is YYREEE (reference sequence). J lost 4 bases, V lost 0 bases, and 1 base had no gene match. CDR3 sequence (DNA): TGTGCCAGCAGCTTGGGGACAGGGGTTAATGAAAAACTGTTTTTT. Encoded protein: CASSLGTGVNEKLFF.

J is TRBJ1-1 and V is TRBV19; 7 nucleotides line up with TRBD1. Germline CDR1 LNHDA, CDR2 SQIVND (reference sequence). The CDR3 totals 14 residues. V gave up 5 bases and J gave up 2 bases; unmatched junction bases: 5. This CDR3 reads CASSETGSNTEAFF. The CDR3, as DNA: TGTGCCAGTAGTGAGACAGGGTCCAACACTGAAGCTTTCTTT.

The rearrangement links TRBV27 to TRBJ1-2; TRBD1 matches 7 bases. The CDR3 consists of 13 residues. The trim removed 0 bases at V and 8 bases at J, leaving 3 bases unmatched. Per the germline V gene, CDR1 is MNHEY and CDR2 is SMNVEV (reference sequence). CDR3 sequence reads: CASSLSGGEGYTF. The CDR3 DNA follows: TGTGCCAGCAGTTTATCAGGGGGCGAGGGCTACACCTTC.

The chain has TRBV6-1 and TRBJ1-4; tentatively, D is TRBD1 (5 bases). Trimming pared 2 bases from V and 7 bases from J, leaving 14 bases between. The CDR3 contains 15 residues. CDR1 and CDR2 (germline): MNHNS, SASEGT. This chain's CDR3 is CASSEQGGYGEKLFF. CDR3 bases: TGTGCCAGCAGTGAACAGGGAGGTTATGGTGAAAAACTGTTTTTT.

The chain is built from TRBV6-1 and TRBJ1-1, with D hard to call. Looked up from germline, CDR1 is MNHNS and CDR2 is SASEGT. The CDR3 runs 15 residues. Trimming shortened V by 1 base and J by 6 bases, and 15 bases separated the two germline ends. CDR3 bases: TGTGCCAGCAGTGAAGACGAGGGCGGACCGGCTGAAGCTTTCTTT. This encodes CASSEDEGGPAEAFF.

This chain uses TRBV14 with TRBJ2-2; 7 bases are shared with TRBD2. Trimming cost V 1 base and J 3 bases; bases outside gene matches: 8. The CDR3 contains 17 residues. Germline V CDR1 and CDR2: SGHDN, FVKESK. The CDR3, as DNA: TGTGCCAGCAGCCAAGCTCGAGCGGGGTTATACACCGGGGAGCTGTTTTTT. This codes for CASSQARAGLYTGELFF.

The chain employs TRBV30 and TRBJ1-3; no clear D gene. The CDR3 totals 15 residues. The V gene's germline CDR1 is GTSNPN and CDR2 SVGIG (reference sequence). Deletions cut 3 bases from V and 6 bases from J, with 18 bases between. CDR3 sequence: CAWSAILGRANTIYF. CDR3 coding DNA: TGTGCCTGGAGCGCCATACTTGGGCGTGCAAACACCATATATTTT.

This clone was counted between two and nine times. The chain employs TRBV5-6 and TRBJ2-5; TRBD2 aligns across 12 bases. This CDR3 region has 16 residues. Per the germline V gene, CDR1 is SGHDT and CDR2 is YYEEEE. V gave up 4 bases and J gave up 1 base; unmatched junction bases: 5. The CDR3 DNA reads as TGTGCCAGCAGCATACTAGCGGGGGGCACCCAAGAGACCCAGTACTTC. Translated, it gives CASSILAGGTQETQYF.

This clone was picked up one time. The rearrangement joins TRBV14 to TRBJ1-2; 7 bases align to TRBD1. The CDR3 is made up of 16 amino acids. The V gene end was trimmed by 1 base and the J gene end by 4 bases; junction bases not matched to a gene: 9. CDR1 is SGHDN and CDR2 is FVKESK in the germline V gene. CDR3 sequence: CASSQAGTAVTYGYTF. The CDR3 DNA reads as TGTGCCAGCAGCCAAGCCGGGACAGCCGTGACCTATGGCTACACCTTC.

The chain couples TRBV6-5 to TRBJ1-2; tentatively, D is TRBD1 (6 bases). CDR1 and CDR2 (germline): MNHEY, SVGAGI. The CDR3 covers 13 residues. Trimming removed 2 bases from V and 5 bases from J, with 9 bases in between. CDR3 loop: CASSYDRQYGYTF. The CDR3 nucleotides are TGTGCCAGCAGTTACGACAGGCAGTATGGCTACACCTTC.

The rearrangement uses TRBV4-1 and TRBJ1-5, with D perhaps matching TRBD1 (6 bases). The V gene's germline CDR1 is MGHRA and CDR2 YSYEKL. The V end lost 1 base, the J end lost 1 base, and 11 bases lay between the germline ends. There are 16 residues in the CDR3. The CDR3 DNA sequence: TGCGCCAGCAGCCAAGTACAGGGTGGAAGCAATCAGCCCCAGCATTTT. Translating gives CASSQVQGGSNQPQHF.

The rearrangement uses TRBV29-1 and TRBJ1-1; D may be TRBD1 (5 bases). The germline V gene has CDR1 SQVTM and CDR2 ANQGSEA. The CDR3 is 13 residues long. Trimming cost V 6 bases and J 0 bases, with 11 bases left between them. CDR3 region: CSVGPGMNTEAFF. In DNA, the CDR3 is TGCAGCGTAGGTCCAGGGATGAACACTGAAGCTTTCTTT. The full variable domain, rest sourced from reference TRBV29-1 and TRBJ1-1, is SAVISQKPSRDICQRGTSLTIQCQVDSQVTMMFWYRQQPGQSLTLIATANQGSEATYESGFVIDKFPISRPNLTFSTLTVSNMSPEDSSIYLCSVGPGMNTEAFFGQGTRLTVV.

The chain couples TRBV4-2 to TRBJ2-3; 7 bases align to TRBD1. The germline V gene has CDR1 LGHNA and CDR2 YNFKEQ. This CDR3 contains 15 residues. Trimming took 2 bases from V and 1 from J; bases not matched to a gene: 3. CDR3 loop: CASSQLDRGTDTQYF. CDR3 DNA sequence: TGTGCCAGCAGCCAATTAGACAGGGGCACAGATACGCAGTATTTT.